The clone carrying this T cell receptor (beta chain) was recorded at least ten times. TCR libraries were built in bulk with a published protocol and specific TCR primers. TCRdb analysed the PCR reads with MiXCR anew, one entry per CDR3 protein. This table holds about 510,000 distinct CDR3 sequences, about a fifth found once. The data stem from a study of molecular identifiers for immune sequencing clone quantification. Germline V gives CDR1 SGHTA, CDR2 FQGNSA. CDR3 length equals 12 residues. V was cut by 8 bases and J by 4 bases, with 9 bases left in between. Naive CD8 sequencing libraries were generated from 20,000 to 1,000,000 sorted cells, with 10%, 30% or 50% RNA as input.

The chain carries TRBV7-2 and TRBJ2-1, with a tentative D call TRBD1 (6 bases). The origin of this receptor is a human donor in good health. Some libraries in this study had Jurkat cell RNA spiked in. The sample comprised naive CD8+ T cells from blood, with Jurkat cell RNA spiked in. Subset indicated: FACS-sorted CD8+CD4-CCR7+CD45RA+ naive T cells. The CDR3 nucleotides are TGTGCCAGCGGAAGGGGGTACAATGAGCAGTTCTTC. It yields the protein CASGRGYNEQFF.